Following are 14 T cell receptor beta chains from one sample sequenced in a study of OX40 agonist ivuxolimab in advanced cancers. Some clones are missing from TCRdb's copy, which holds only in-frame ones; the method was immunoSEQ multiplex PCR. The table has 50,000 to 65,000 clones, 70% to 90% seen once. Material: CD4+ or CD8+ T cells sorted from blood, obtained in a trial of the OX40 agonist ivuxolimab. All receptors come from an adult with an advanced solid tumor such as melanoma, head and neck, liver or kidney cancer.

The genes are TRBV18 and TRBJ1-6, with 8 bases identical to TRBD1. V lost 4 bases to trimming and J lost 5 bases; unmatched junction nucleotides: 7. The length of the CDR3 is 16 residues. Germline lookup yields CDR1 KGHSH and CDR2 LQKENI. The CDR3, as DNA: TGTGCCAGCTCACTTGGACAGGGAAGGAATAATTCACCCCTCCACTTT. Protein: CASSLGQGRNNSPLHF.

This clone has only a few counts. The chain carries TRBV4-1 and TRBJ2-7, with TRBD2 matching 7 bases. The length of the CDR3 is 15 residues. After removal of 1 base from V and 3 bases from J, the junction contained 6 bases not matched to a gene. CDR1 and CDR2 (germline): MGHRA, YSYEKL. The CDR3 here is CASSQASGVNYEQYF. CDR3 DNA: TGCGCCAGCAGCCAAGCCAGCGGGGTCAACTACGAGCAGTACTTC.

The CDR3 DNA reads TGTGCCAGCAGCTTGGATCGTGGGGGAGGCACAGATACGCAGTATTTT. Amino acids: CASSLDRGGGTDTQYF. J is TRBJ2-3 and V is TRBV5-6, with D perhaps being TRBD1 or TRBD2 (5 bases each). Germline values: CDR1 SGHDT, CDR2 YYEEEE. CDR3 length equals 16 residues. V lost 0 bases to trimming and J lost 1 base, with 12 bases between them.

The CDR3 reads CASSIGGWGETQYF. The CDR3 DNA is TGTGCCAGTAGTATTGGAGGTTGGGGAGAGACCCAGTACTTC. This chain joins TRBV19 and TRBJ2-5; D is perhaps TRBD2 (5 bases). The CDR3 has 14 residues. The V end was cut by 3 bases, the J end by 4 bases, with 12 bases between. Germline V gene data show CDR1 as LNHDA and CDR2 as SQIVND (reference sequence).

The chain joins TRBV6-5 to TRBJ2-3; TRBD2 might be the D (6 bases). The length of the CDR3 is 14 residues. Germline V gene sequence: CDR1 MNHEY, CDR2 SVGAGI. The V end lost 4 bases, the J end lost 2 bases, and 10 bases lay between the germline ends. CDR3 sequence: CASSSGTHTDTQYF. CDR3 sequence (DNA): TGTGCCAGCAGTTCCGGGACTCACACAGATACGCAGTATTTT.

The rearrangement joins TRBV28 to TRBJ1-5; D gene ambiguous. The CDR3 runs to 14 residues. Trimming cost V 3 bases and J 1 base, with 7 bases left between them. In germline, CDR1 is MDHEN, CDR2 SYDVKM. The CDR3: CASSLGGSNQPQHF. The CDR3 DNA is TGTGCCAGCAGTTTGGGCGGGAGCAATCAGCCCCAGCATTTT.

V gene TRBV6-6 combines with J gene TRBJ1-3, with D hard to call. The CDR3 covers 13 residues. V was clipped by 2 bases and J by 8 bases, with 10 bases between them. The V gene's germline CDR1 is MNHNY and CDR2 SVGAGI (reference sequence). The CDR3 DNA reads TGTGCCAGCAGTTACAGTCCGCGGGACACCATATATTTT. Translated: CASSYSPRDTIYF.

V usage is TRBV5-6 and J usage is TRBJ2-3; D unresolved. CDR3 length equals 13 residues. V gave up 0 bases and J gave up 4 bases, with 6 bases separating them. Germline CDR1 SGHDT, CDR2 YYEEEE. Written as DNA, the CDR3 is TGTGCCAGCAGCTTGGTGTCGGCAGATACGCAGTATTTT. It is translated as CASSLVSADTQYF.

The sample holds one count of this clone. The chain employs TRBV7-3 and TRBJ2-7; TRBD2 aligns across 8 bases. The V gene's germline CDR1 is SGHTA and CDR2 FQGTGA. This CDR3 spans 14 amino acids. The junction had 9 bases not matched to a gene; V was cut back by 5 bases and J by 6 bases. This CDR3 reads CASSPAGGWAEQYF. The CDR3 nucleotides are TGTGCCAGCAGCCCTGCGGGGGGCTGGGCCGAGCAGTACTTC.

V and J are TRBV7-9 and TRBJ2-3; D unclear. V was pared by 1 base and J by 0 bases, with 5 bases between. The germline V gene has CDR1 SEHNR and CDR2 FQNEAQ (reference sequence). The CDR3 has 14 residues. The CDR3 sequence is CASSLVTSTDTQYF. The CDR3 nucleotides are TGTGCCAGCAGCTTAGTTACTAGCACAGATACGCAGTATTTT.

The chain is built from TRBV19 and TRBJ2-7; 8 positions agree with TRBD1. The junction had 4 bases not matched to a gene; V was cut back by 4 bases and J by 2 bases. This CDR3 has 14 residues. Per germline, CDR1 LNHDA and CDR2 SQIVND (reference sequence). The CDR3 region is CASSTQGAAYEQYF. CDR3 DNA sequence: TGTGCCAGTAGTACCCAGGGGGCGGCCTACGAGCAGTACTTC.

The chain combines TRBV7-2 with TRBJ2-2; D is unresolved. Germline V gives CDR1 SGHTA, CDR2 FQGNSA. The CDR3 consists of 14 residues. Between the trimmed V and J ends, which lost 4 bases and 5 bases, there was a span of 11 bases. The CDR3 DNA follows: TGTGCCAGCAGCTCTACACAGTCAACCGGGGAGCTGTTTTTT. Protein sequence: CASSSTQSTGELFF. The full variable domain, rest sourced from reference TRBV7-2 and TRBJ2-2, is GAGVSQSPSNKVTEKGKDVELRCDPISGHTALYWYRQSLGQGLEFLIYFQGNSAPDKSGLPSDRFSAERTGGSVSTLTIQRTQQEDSAVYLCASSSTQSTGELFFGEGSRLTVL.

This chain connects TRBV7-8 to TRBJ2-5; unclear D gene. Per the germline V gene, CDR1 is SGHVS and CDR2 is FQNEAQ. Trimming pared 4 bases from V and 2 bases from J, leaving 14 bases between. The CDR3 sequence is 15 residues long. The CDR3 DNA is TGTGCCAGCAGCTCTCAACCGAGCTTTCAAGAGACCCAGTACTTC. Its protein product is CASSSQPSFQETQYF.

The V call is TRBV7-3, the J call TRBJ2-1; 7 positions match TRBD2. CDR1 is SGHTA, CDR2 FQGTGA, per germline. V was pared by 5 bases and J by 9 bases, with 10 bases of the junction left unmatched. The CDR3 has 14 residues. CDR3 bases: TGTGCCAGCAGCCCCCCTGGGGGGGAAGGTGAGCAGTTCTTC. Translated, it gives CASSPPGGEGEQFF.